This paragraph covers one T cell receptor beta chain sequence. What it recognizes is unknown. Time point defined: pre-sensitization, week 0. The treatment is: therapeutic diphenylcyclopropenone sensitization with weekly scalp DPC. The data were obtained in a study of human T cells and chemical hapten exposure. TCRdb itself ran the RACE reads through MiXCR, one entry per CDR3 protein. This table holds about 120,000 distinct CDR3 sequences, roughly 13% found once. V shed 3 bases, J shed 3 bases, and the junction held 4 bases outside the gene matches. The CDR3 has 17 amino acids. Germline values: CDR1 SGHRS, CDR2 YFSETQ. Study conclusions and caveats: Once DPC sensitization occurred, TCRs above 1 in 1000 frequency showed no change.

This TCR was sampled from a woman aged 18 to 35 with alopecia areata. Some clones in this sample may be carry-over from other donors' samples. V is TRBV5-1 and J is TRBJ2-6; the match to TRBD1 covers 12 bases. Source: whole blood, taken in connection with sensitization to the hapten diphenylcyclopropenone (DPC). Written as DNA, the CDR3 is TGCGCCAGCAGCTCGGGACAGGGGGCGTATGGGGCCAACGTCCTGACTTTC. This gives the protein CASSSGQGAYGANVLTF.